These 5 T cell receptor beta chains were sequenced from one sample in a study of T cell repertoires in cytomegalovirus infection. TCRdb processed the reads anew with MiXCR; each CDR3 protein has one entry. This sample has hundreds of thousands of distinct CDR3 sequences, with 22% found just once. Sequencing input: CD8+ T cells from PBMCs. These receptor sequences come from a human donor in good health (CMV status not recorded). Some clones in this sample may be carry-over from other donors' samples.

In DNA form, the CDR3 reads TGTGCCACCAGTGATGGGGGGACTGAAGCTTTCTTT. Amino acids: CATSDGGTEAFF. This rearrangement joins TRBV24-1 to TRBJ1-1; maybe TRBD1 (5 bases). The CDR3 is 12 amino acids. V dropped 3 bases and J dropped 5 bases, with 6 bases sitting between them. CDR1 and CDR2 (germline): KGHDR, SFDVKD.

The chain carries TRBV29-1 and TRBJ1-2; D gene unclear. The germline V gene encodes CDR1 SQVTM and CDR2 ANQGSEA. The germline V and J ends were trimmed by 4 bases and 2 bases, with 20 bases remaining between them. This CDR3 contains 16 residues. As DNA, the CDR3 is TGCAGCGTTGGTGTTTGGCAGATCGATGGGAACTATGGCTACACCTTC. It yields the protein CSVGVWQIDGNYGYTF.

This clonotype was found many times. This sequence joins TRBV7-6 and TRBJ2-3; 7 bases match TRBD2. The ends lost 5 bases at V and 1 base at J; junction bases unmatched: 3. This CDR3 spans 14 amino acids. Germline V gene sequence: CDR1 SGHVS, CDR2 FNYEAQ. CDR3 in amino acids: CASSQAGGTDTQYF. CDR3 in DNA: TGTGCCAGCAGCCAGGCGGGGGGCACAGATACGCAGTATTTT. Based on the CDR3 plus reference TRBV7-6 and TRBJ2-3, the full variable domain is GAGVSQSPRYKVTKRGQDVALRCDPISGHVSLYWYRQALGQGPEFLTYFNYEAQQDKSGLPNDRFSAERPEGSISTLTIQRTEQRDSAMYRCASSQAGGTDTQYFGPGTRLTVL.

This clonotype was counted at least ten times. The chain employs TRBV7-6 and TRBJ2-7; no clear D. CDR3 length equals 15 residues. With 3 bases removed from V and 0 bases from J, the gap between germline ends came to 12 bases. Germline V gene data show CDR1 as SGHVS and CDR2 as FNYEAQ. The DNA of the CDR3 is TGTGCCAGCAGCTTTAGTTTCGGGCACTCCTACGAGCAGTACTTC. Translating gives CASSFSFGHSYEQYF.

This clonotype was detected many times. This CDR3 is CASSRGGAYQETQYF. CDR3 bases: TGTGCCAGCAGCCGAGGGGGCGCATACCAAGAGACCCAGTACTTC. The rearrangement uses TRBV7-2 and TRBJ2-5; TRBD1 aligns across 7 bases. Germline loops: CDR1 SGHTA, CDR2 FQGNSA. The junction had 6 bases not matched to a gene; V was cut back by 5 bases and J by 0 bases. CDR3 length: 15 amino acids.